The 18 T cell receptor beta chains given below trace back to one sample, sequenced in a study of technical replicates of blood from a few donors. Method: immunoSEQ multiplex PCR; TCRdb's copy keeps in-frame clones and lacks some. The data show 65,000 to 90,000 clones, with about 86% seen just once and about 5.1% held by the top ten. Sequencing input: PBMCs. The receptors stem from a human donor in good health. Some clones in this sample may be carry-over from other donors' samples.

A single count supports this clone. V usage is TRBV5-1 and J usage is TRBJ2-7, with D possibly being TRBD1 (6 bases). Per germline, CDR1 SGHRS and CDR2 YFSETQ. The V and J ends lost 5 bases and 7 bases respectively, with 16 bases between them. This CDR3 spans 13 amino acids. Written as DNA, the CDR3 is TGCGCCAGCAGTAGACAGGAGCACGAGGAGCAGTACTTC. Translated, it gives CASSRQEHEEQYF.

The CDR3 sequence is CASSLNLLGGEQYF. CDR3 nucleotides: TGTGCCAGCAGCTTGAATCTCCTGGGGGGCGAGCAGTACTTC. The V call is TRBV5-6, the J call TRBJ2-7; possible D gene TRBD2, 6 bases. This CDR3 contains 14 residues. The V end lost 1 base, the J end lost 6 bases, and 14 bases lay between the germline ends. Germline lookup yields CDR1 SGHDT and CDR2 YYEEEE. Full variable domain (missing parts from reference TRBV5-6 and TRBJ2-7): DAGVTQSPTHLIKTRGQQVTLRCSPKSGHDTVSWYQQALGQGPQFIFQYYEEEERQRGNFPDRFSGHQFPNYSSELNVNALLLGDSALYLCASSLNLLGGEQYFGPGTRLTVT.

This chain joins TRBV29-1 and TRBJ2-1; TRBD2 aligns across 14 bases. The V gene's germline CDR1 is SQVTM and CDR2 ANQGSEA. Trimming removed 3 bases from V and 5 bases from J; junction bases left unmatched: 12. The CDR3 sequence is 18 residues long. CDR3 in amino acids: CSVDTDRTSGGINNEQFF. The CDR3 nucleotides are TGCAGCGTTGACACAGACCGGACTAGCGGGGGGATAAACAATGAGCAGTTCTTC.

The chain employs TRBV5-1 and TRBJ2-2; TRBD2 is a possible D gene (6 bases). Trimming took 3 bases from V and 7 from J, leaving 16 bases between them. CDR3 size: 15 residues. Germline loops: CDR1 SGHRS, CDR2 YFSETQ. CDR3: CASSWDSRAGGELFF. The DNA for the CDR3 is TGCGCCAGCAGCTGGGACTCCCGGGCGGGCGGGGAGCTGTTTTTT.

This chain uses TRBV2 with TRBJ2-1; D is undetermined. CDR1 is SNHLY, CDR2 FYNNEI, per germline. CDR3 length equals 13 residues. V gave up 2 bases and J gave up 3 bases, with 5 bases separating them. This CDR3 reads CASSESGYNEQFF. The CDR3 coding sequence is TGTGCCAGCAGTGAATCGGGCTACAATGAGCAGTTCTTC.

The chain employs TRBV6-1 and TRBJ2-1; a weak D match, TRBD2 (5 bases). V was shortened by 1 base and J by 0 bases, with 13 bases between the two germline ends. Germline values: CDR1 MNHNS, CDR2 SASEGT. The CDR3 contains 17 residues. The DNA of the CDR3 is TGTGCCAGCAGTGAAGAGGCGGGTGCCAGCTCCTACAATGAGCAGTTCTTC. Its protein is CASSEEAGASSYNEQFF.

CDR3 loop: CAIRPQSRADGYTF. Here the CDR3 DNA reads TGTGCCATCAGGCCCCAGTCGAGGGCGGATGGCTACACCTTC. The chain carries TRBV10-3 and TRBJ1-2; D remains ambiguous. This CDR3 comprises 14 residues. V lost 6 bases to trimming and J lost 6 bases, with 17 bases between them. Germline-derived CDR1 and CDR2 are ENHRY and SYGVKD.

This clone was recorded only once. The chain employs TRBV9 and TRBJ2-1, with D possibly TRBD2 on 5 matching bases. The germline V gene has CDR1 SGDLS and CDR2 YYNGEE. The CDR3 is made up of 16 amino acids. V was shortened by 0 bases and J by 2 bases, with 12 bases between the two germline ends. The CDR3 here is CASSVAEGAPYNEQFF. CDR3 DNA: TGTGCCAGCAGCGTAGCCGAGGGAGCCCCCTACAATGAGCAGTTCTTC.

V usage is TRBV18 and J usage is TRBJ1-4, with a weak D call TRBD1 (6 bases). There are 15 residues in the CDR3. The ends were cut back, 1 base at V and 8 bases at J, with 14 bases in the middle. Germline V lookup: CDR1 KGHSH, CDR2 LQKENI. The CDR3 here is CASSPRTELSEKLFF. The CDR3 coding sequence is TGTGCCAGCTCACCACGGACAGAACTTTCGGAAAAACTGTTTTTT.

In this sample, this clone turned up once. The V and J genes are TRBV27 and TRBJ2-4; TRBD2 might be the D (6 bases). Trimming took off 3 bases at V and 4 bases at J, with 7 bases between the two ends. The CDR3 consists of 13 residues. Germline V gene data show CDR1 as MNHEY and CDR2 as SMNVEV (reference sequence). CDR3 sequence (DNA): TGTGCCAGCAGTTTTGGAGGGAAAAACATTCAGTACTTC. Protein: CASSFGGKNIQYF.

The chain joins TRBV5-4 to TRBJ1-2; D may be TRBD1 (6 bases). V was shortened by 0 bases and J by 4 bases, with 16 bases between the two germline ends. Germline V lookup: CDR1 SGHNT, CDR2 YYREEE (reference sequence). The CDR3 runs to 16 residues. CDR3 loop: CASSLGSRQATYGYTF. In DNA form, the CDR3 reads TGTGCCAGCAGCTTGGGATCCAGACAGGCAACCTATGGCTACACCTTC.

V usage is TRBV19 and J usage is TRBJ2-1, with TRBD1 matching 12 bases. The CDR3 totals 18 residues. Germline CDR1 is LNHDA and CDR2 is SQIVND (reference sequence). V was clipped by 5 bases and J by 0 bases; unmatched bases: 8. The CDR3 region is CASSPGQGAQSSYNEQFF. Written as DNA, the CDR3 is TGTGCCAGTAGTCCGGGACAGGGGGCGCAAAGCTCCTACAATGAGCAGTTCTTC.

This clone was detected only once. This chain connects TRBV4-1 to TRBJ2-1; tentative D call: TRBD2 (5 bases). Trimming removed 2 bases at V and 0 bases at J, with 14 bases between. This CDR3 is 17 amino acids long. Germline assignment: CDR1 MGHRA and CDR2 YSYEKL. CDR3 sequence reads: CASSQKGPGNSYNEQFF. The CDR3 coding sequence is TGCGCCAGCAGCCAAAAGGGTCCGGGGAACTCCTACAATGAGCAGTTCTTC.

The V and J genes are TRBV5-1 and TRBJ2-2; 10 nucleotides agree with TRBD2. CDR1 SGHRS and CDR2 YFSETQ come from the germline V gene. This CDR3 is built from 16 residues. The trim removed 1 base at V and 5 bases at J, leaving 5 bases unmatched. CDR3 sequence (DNA): TGCGCCAGCAGCTTGATTAGCGGGGGGCGAACCGGGGAGCTGTTTTTT. It specifies CASSLISGGRTGELFF.

The V call is TRBV29-1, the J call TRBJ2-7; D may be TRBD2 (6 bases). The V and J ends lost 5 bases and 7 bases respectively, with 24 bases between them. CDR1 is SQVTM, CDR2 ANQGSEA, per germline. The CDR3 spans 15 residues. The CDR3 protein is CSVYEKVGVGREQYF. CDR3 nucleotides: TGCAGCGTTTATGAGAAGGTCGGAGTTGGGAGGGAGCAGTACTTC.

This chain uses TRBV5-6 with TRBJ1-4, with 8 bases lining up with TRBD1. Looked up from germline, CDR1 is SGHDT and CDR2 is YYEEEE. Germline trimming cut 5 bases from V and 8 bases from J; bases unmatched to any gene: 11. The CDR3 is 15 amino acids. The CDR3 protein is CASSSRRGLDEKLFF. The DNA for the CDR3 is TGTGCCAGCAGTTCCCGCAGGGGGCTTGACGAAAAACTGTTTTTT.

The chain employs TRBV5-8 and TRBJ1-2, with 7 bases fitting TRBD1. Germline assignment: CDR1 SGHTS and CDR2 YDEGEE. There are 15 residues in the CDR3. J was trimmed by 8 bases and V by 2 bases; bases with no gene match: 12. The CDR3 protein is CASSFPGQSFWGYTF. The CDR3 DNA sequence: TGTGCCAGCAGCTTTCCGGGACAGAGTTTCTGGGGCTACACCTTC.

This chain uses TRBV5-6 with TRBJ1-3, with TRBD1 as a possible D gene (5 bases). This CDR3 is built from 15 residues. V shed 0 bases and J shed 0 bases, with 7 bases lying between them. CDR1 is SGHDT and CDR2 is YYEEEE in the germline V gene. CDR3 DNA sequence: TGTGCCAGCAGCTTGGACAGGAGCTCTGGAAACACCATATATTTT. Residues: CASSLDRSSGNTIYF.